Each of the 28 T cell receptor beta chains below was sequenced from the same sample in a study of blood T cell repertoires in COVID-19 (TCRdb year 2020). The method behind the library was the immunoSEQ multiplex PCR assay. TCRdb's version of the immuneACCESS table is confined to in-frame rearrangements and falls short of the full clone set. An unresolved V gene accounts for under half of the shortfall where checked; the remainder is of unknown origin. The sample table records roughly 80,000 clones; around 81% of these occur just once. 44% of the sample belongs to the ten largest clones. Sequencing input: peripheral blood. The receptors were sampled from a man at least 80 years old with acute or convalescent COVID-19.

This clone was counted a few times. V is TRBV5-1 and J is TRBJ1-4, with 7 bases that match TRBD1. The germline gives CDR1 SGHRS, CDR2 YFSETQ. This CDR3 region has 13 residues. The V segment lost 3 bases and the J segment 10 bases; nucleotides outside the gene matches: 6. The CDR3 here is CASSYDREGKLFF. CDR3 DNA sequence: TGCGCCAGCAGCTATGACAGGGAAGGAAAACTGTTTTTT.

The genes are TRBV6-5 and TRBJ2-7, with TRBD2 matching 11 bases. This CDR3 region has 15 residues. The ends lost 0 bases at V and 5 bases at J; junction bases unmatched: 3. Germline V gene lookup returns CDR1 MNHEY and CDR2 SVGAGI. The CDR3 protein is CASSYSLTSGNEQYF. DNA of the CDR3: TGTGCCAGCAGTTACTCACTGACTAGCGGGAACGAGCAGTACTTC.

The chain employs TRBV30 and TRBJ1-1, with D maybe TRBD1 (5 bases). The CDR3 has 13 residues. The ends were cut back, 3 bases at V and 3 bases at J, with 11 bases in the middle. Germline CDR1 reads GTSNPN; CDR2 reads SVGIG (reference sequence). CDR3 nucleotides: TGTGCCTGGAGCGACAGCCTGGACACTGAAGCTTTCTTT. Its protein is CAWSDSLDTEAFF.

V usage is TRBV28 and J usage is TRBJ1-4; a possible D gene is TRBD1 (6 bases). The CDR3 has 16 amino acids. Germline CDR1 is MDHEN and CDR2 is SYDVKM. With 6 bases removed from V and 10 bases from J, the gap between germline ends came to 24 bases. The CDR3 spells CASRPSPVREGGKLFF. The CDR3 coding sequence is TGTGCCAGCAGACCTTCCCCCGTACGGGAAGGGGGAAAACTGTTTTTT.

J is TRBJ2-1 and V is TRBV6-5; TRBD2 is a possible D gene (5 bases). The V end was cut by 7 bases, the J end by 5 bases, with 6 bases between. The germline V gene encodes CDR1 MNHEY and CDR2 SVGAGI. This CDR3 comprises 11 residues. For the CDR3, the DNA is TGTGCCAGCACGGGGAACAATGAGCAGTTCTTC. Its translation is CASTGNNEQFF.

This chain's CDR3 is CASSRDGLSTDTQYF. The CDR3 DNA reads as TGTGCCAGCAGCCGGGACGGACTAAGCACAGATACGCAGTATTTT. The genes are TRBV7-3 and TRBJ2-3; D is perhaps TRBD2 (6 bases). Per germline, CDR1 SGHTA and CDR2 FQGTGA. The CDR3 loop spans 15 amino acids. With 5 bases removed from V and 0 bases from J, the gap between germline ends came to 12 bases.

This clone was counted only a few times. The chain is built from TRBV2 and TRBJ1-1; TRBD1 is a possible D gene (6 bases). The CDR3 spans 15 residues. V lost 4 bases, J lost 7 bases, and 19 bases lay in between. The germline V gene encodes CDR1 SNHLY and CDR2 FYNNEI. The CDR3 region is CASSGLFLGHSEAFF. CDR3 DNA sequence: TGTGCCAGCAGTGGCCTCTTCCTGGGACACAGTGAAGCTTTCTTT.

The chain carries TRBV28 and TRBJ2-7; TRBD1 is a possible D gene (5 bases). V gave up 8 bases and J gave up 4 bases, with 12 bases separating them. Germline CDR1 reads MDHEN; CDR2 reads SYDVKM. This CDR3 is built from 12 residues. The CDR3 DNA sequence: TGTGCCAGCGCCTTACAGGCTTACGAGCAGTACTTC. This encodes CASALQAYEQYF.

The J gene is TRBJ2-7, the V gene TRBV18, with D possibly matching TRBD1 (7 bases). Trimming left V 6 bases short and J 3 bases short, with 15 bases between. The CDR3 sequence is 14 residues long. Germline-derived CDR1 and CDR2 are KGHSH and LQKENI. The CDR3 protein is CASSRRGDSYEQYF. In DNA form, the CDR3 reads TGTGCCAGCTCGAGAAGGGGGGACAGCTACGAGCAGTACTTC.

This chain links TRBV5-6 with TRBJ2-6; 7 bases align to TRBD1. CDR3 length: 15 amino acids. From germline, CDR1 is SGHDT and CDR2 YYEEEE. The junction had 4 bases not matched to a gene; V was cut back by 3 bases and J by 4 bases. Here the CDR3 DNA reads TGTGCCAGCAGCTACAGGGGATCAGGGGCCAACGTCCTGACTTTC. Translating it yields CASSYRGSGANVLTF. Full variable domain (remainder filled in from reference TRBV5-6 and TRBJ2-6): DAGVTQSPTHLIKTRGQQVTLRCSPKSGHDTVSWYQQALGQGPQFIFQYYEEEERQRGNFPDRFSGHQFPNYSSELNVNALLLGDSALYLCASSYRGSGANVLTFGAGSRLTVL.

This clone was seen a handful of times. The chain links TRBV28 to TRBJ1-2, with D maybe TRBD1 (6 bases). Between the trimmed V and J ends, which lost 5 bases and 1 base, there was a span of 23 bases. Germline loops: CDR1 MDHEN, CDR2 SYDVKM. This CDR3 has 18 amino acids. The CDR3: CASSPSPGQPAHNYGYTF. Here the CDR3 DNA reads TGTGCCAGCAGTCCCTCTCCCGGACAGCCAGCTCATAACTATGGCTACACCTTC.

This chain joins TRBV30 and TRBJ1-4; D gene unclear. V dropped 1 base and J dropped 7 bases, with 10 bases sitting between them. The CDR3 runs 13 residues. Germline CDR1 and CDR2: GTSNPN and SVGIG (reference sequence). In DNA, the CDR3 is TGTGCCTGGAGTGGGTCCCTAATTGAAAAACTGTTTTTT. Amino acids: CAWSGSLIEKLFF. Looking up the rest from reference TRBV30 and TRBJ1-4 gives the full variable domain: SQTIHQWPATLVQPVGSPLSLECTVEGTSNPNLYWYRQAAGRGLQLLFYSVGIGQISSEVPQNLSASRPQDRQFILSSKKLLLSDSGFYLCAWSGSLIEKLFFGSGTQLSVL.

This clone appeared once. The V gene is TRBV6-2 or TRBV6-3, the J gene TRBJ1-5, with 11 bases matching TRBD1. J gave up 7 bases and V 0 bases, and 5 bases lay outside the gene matches. The CDR3 totals 16 residues. Germline V gives CDR1 MNHEY, CDR2 SVGEGT. The CDR3 DNA is TGTGCCAGCAGTTACTCGGGACAGGGGGTAAGGCAGCCCCAGCATTTT. It encodes CASSYSGQGVRQPQHF.

The V and J genes are TRBV2 and TRBJ2-1, with TRBD2 matching over 10 bases. CDR3 length: 14 residues. Germline lookup yields CDR1 SNHLY and CDR2 FYNNEI. The trim removed 5 bases at V and 9 bases at J, leaving 7 bases unmatched. The chain's CDR3 is CASSPGTSVVEQFF. CDR3 sequence (DNA): TGTGCCAGCAGTCCCGGGACTAGCGTGGTTGAGCAGTTCTTC.

This chain joins TRBV7-3 and TRBJ2-7, with 9 bases fitting TRBD1. V lost 5 bases, J lost 2 bases, and 4 bases stayed unmatched. The CDR3 contains 14 residues. From germline, CDR1 is SGHTA and CDR2 FQGTGA. CDR3 DNA sequence: TGTGCCAGCAGCCCACAGGGGGCGACCTACGAGCAGTACTTC. This codes for CASSPQGATYEQYF.

This clone has just one count. This chain links TRBV6-5 with TRBJ2-7, with 9 bases matching TRBD1. Trimming took 5 bases from V and 3 from J; bases not matched to a gene: 5. The CDR3 spans 14 residues. Germline values: CDR1 MNHEY, CDR2 SVGAGI. The CDR3, as DNA: TGTGCCAGCAGTACAGGGGGCGCTTTCTACGAGCAGTACTTC. As protein: CASSTGGAFYEQYF.

V usage is TRBV5-4 and J usage is TRBJ2-2; 14 bases are a match to TRBD2. V was clipped by 3 bases and J by 7 bases; unmatched bases: 5. The CDR3 covers 16 residues. Germline V gene data show CDR1 as SGHNT and CDR2 as YYREEE (reference sequence). CDR3 coding DNA: TGTGCCAGCAGCTGGGGACTAGCGGGAGTAATCGGGGAGCTGTTTTTT. This translates into CASSWGLAGVIGELFF.

This clone is a singleton in its sample. V gene TRBV6-5 combines with J gene TRBJ1-6; 7 bases map to TRBD1. Germline lookup yields CDR1 MNHEY and CDR2 SVGAGI. The junction had 10 bases not matched to a gene; V was cut back by 7 bases and J by 7 bases. This CDR3 is built from 15 residues. CDR3 DNA: TGTGCCAGCAACTCAAGACAGGGTGGAAATTCACCCCTCCACTTT. It codes for CASNSRQGGNSPLHF.

The chain employs TRBV7-2 and TRBJ1-3; D unclear. V was clipped by 3 bases and J by 0 bases, with 9 bases between them. Germline CDR1 reads SGHTA; CDR2 reads FQGNSA. There are 15 residues in the CDR3. The CDR3 region has the DNA TGTGCCAGCAGCTTTGTGGGCAGCTCTGGAAACACCATATATTTT. Translated: CASSFVGSSGNTIYF.

The J gene is TRBJ2-5, the V gene TRBV6-5; 8 bases line up with TRBD1. Germline lookup yields CDR1 MNHEY and CDR2 SVGAGI. The CDR3 is made up of 14 amino acids. The trim removed 5 bases at V and 1 base at J, leaving 3 bases unmatched. CDR3 protein: CASSPQGGQETQYF. CDR3 coding DNA: TGTGCCAGCAGTCCACAGGGGGGCCAAGAGACCCAGTACTTC.

The J gene is TRBJ1-1, the V gene TRBV11-2; 8 nucleotides align to TRBD1. This CDR3 region has 14 residues. V lost 5 bases and J lost 0; bases outside the gene matches: 2. Germline-derived CDR1 and CDR2 are SGHAT and FQNNGV. As DNA, the CDR3 is TGTGCCAGCAGCCCGGGACAGGTGAACACTGAAGCTTTCTTT. Protein: CASSPGQVNTEAFF.

This clone was found once. The V gene is TRBV7-9, the J gene TRBJ1-4; 8 bases align to TRBD1. Germline V gene data show CDR1 as SEHNR and CDR2 as FQNEAQ (reference sequence). The CDR3 sequence is 15 residues long. With V trimmed by 5 bases and J by 8 bases, 10 bases remained unmatched. The CDR3 bases are TGTGCCAGCAGCCCCTGGACAGGGAAGAAGGAAAAACTGTTTTTT. Translation: CASSPWTGKKEKLFF.

The chain links TRBV5-1 to TRBJ1-1; D is perhaps TRBD1 (6 bases). Germline V gene sequence: CDR1 SGHRS, CDR2 YFSETQ. This CDR3 is built from 14 residues. Trimming took off 2 bases at V and 3 bases at J, with 11 bases between the two ends. CDR3 nucleotides: TGCGCCAGCAGCTTACAGGGAAGGGACACTGAAGCTTTCTTT. Translated, it gives CASSLQGRDTEAFF.

The chain links TRBV28 to TRBJ2-7; D possibly corresponds to TRBD2 (5 bases). CDR1 MDHEN and CDR2 SYDVKM come from the germline V gene. Trimming cost V 6 bases and J 4 bases, with 16 bases left between them. The CDR3 is made up of 14 amino acids. The CDR3 nucleotides are TGTGCCAGCAGGACTATAGGCAGGCTATACGAGCAGTACTTC. This codes for CASRTIGRLYEQYF.

This chain joins TRBV7-3 and TRBJ1-1, with D tentatively TRBD1 (5 bases). Germline V gene sequence: CDR1 SGHTA, CDR2 FQGTGA. The CDR3 is 16 amino acids. V lost 2 bases to trimming and J lost 1 base, with 14 bases between them. CDR3 loop: CASSLLGGSPNTEAFF. DNA for the CDR3: TGTGCCAGCAGCTTATTGGGGGGATCCCCGAACACTGAAGCTTTCTTT.

This chain joins TRBV19 and TRBJ1-1; D is perhaps TRBD1 (6 bases). The CDR3 is 18 residues long. The germline gives CDR1 LNHDA, CDR2 SQIVND (reference sequence). V was trimmed by 5 bases and J by 1 base, leaving 23 bases between them. CDR3 loop: CASSFDRPRGSGNTEAFF. CDR3 bases: TGTGCCAGTAGTTTTGACAGGCCCCGGGGATCGGGGAACACTGAAGCTTTCTTT. The full variable domain, with the rest looked up from reference TRBV19 and TRBJ1-1, is DGGITQSPKYLFRKEGQNVTLSCEQNLNHDAMYWYRQDPGQGLRLIYYSQIVNDFQKGDIAEGYSVSREKKESFPLTVTSAQKNPTAFYLCASSFDRPRGSGNTEAFFGQGTRLTVV.

The genes are TRBV7-2 and TRBJ2-7; 7 bases align to TRBD2. The CDR3 spans 15 residues. V shed 5 bases and J 6 bases; nucleotides not matched to a gene: 13. Germline lookup yields CDR1 SGHTA and CDR2 FQGNSA. The CDR3 nucleotides are TGTGCCAGCAGCCCGGATGGTGGGAGGGCATCCGAGCAGTACTTC. This translates into CASSPDGGRASEQYF.

The chain combines TRBV7-3 with TRBJ2-1, with a possible D match to TRBD2 (5 bases). V was trimmed by 2 bases and J by 4 bases, leaving 12 bases between them. Germline CDR1 and CDR2: SGHTA and FQGTGA. The CDR3 has 15 residues. The CDR3 spells CASSLGVGEYNEQFF. The CDR3 nucleotides read TGTGCCAGCAGCTTAGGGGTGGGAGAATACAATGAGCAGTTCTTC. Based on the CDR3 plus reference TRBV7-3 and TRBJ2-1, the full variable domain is GAGVSQTPSNKVTEKGKYVELRCDPISGHTALYWYRQSLGQGPEFLIYFQGTGAADDSGLPNDRFFAVRPEGSVSTLKIQRTERGDSAVYLCASSLGVGEYNEQFFGPGTRLTVL.